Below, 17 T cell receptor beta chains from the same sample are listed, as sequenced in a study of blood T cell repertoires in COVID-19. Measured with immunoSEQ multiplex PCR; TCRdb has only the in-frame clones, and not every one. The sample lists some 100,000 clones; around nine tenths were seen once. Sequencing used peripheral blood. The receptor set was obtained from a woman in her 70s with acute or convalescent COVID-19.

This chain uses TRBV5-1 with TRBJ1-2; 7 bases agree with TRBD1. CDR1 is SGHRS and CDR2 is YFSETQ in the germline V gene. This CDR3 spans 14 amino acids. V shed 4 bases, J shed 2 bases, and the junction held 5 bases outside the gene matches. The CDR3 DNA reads TGCGCCAGCAGCCGGGACAGTACCAACTATGGCTACACCTTC. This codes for CASSRDSTNYGYTF.

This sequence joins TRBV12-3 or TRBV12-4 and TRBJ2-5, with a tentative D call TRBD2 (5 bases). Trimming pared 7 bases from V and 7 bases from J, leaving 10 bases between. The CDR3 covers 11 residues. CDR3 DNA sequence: TGTGCCAGCATTCGCCGGGGGACCCAGTACTTC. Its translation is CASIRRGTQYF.

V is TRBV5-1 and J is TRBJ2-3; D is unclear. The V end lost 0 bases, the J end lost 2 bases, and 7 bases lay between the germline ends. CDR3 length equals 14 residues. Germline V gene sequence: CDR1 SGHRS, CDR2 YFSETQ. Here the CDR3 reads CASSLDTHTDTQYF. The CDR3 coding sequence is TGCGCCAGCAGCTTGGACACCCACACAGATACGCAGTATTTT.

The CDR3 nucleotides read TGTGCCAGCAGCCAGGGACAGGGCTCCCAAGAGACCCAGTACTTC. This translates into CASSQGQGSQETQYF. The gene calls are TRBV7-9 and TRBJ2-5; 9 nucleotides match TRBD1. V shed 5 bases, J shed 1 base, and the junction held 5 bases outside the gene matches. Germline V lookup: CDR1 SEHNR, CDR2 FQNEAQ (reference sequence). CDR3 length: 15 residues. Drawing the rest from reference TRBV7-9 and TRBJ2-5, the complete variable domain is DTGVSQNPRHKITKRGQNVTFRCDPISEHNRLYWYRQTLGQGPEFLTYFQNEAQLEKSRLLSDRFSAERPKGSFSTLEIQRTEQGDSAMYLCASSQGQGSQETQYFGPGTRLLVL.

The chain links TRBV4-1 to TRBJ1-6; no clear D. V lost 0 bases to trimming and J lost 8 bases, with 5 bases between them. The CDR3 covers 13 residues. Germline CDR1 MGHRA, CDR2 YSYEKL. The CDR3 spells CASSQDSDSPLHF. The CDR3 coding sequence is TGCGCCAGCAGCCAAGATTCGGATTCACCCCTCCACTTT.

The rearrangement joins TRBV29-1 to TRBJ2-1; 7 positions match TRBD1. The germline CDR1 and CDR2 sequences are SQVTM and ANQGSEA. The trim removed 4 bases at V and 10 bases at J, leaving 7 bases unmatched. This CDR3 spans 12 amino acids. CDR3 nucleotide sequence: TGCAGCGTTGGAAACAGGGGACGCGAGCAGTTCTTC. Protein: CSVGNRGREQFF.

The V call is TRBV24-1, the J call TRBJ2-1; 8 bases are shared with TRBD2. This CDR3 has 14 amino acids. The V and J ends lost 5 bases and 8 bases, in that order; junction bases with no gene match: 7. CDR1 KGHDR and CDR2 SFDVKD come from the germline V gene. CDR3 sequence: CATSAGGPVYEQFF. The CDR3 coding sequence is TGTGCCACCAGTGCGGGGGGGCCTGTCTATGAGCAGTTCTTC.

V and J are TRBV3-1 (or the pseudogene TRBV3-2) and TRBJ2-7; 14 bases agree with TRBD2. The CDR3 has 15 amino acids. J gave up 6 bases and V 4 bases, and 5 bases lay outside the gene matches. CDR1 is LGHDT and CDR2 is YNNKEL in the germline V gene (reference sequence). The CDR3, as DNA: TGTGCCAGCAGCCCCGCGACTAGCGGGGGGGCCGAGCAGTACTTC. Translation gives CASSPATSGGAEQYF.

In nucleotides, the CDR3 is TGTGCCAGCAGCTTATGGGAGGGCCTTGAGACCCAGTACTTC. This gives the protein CASSLWEGLETQYF. The chain joins TRBV7-8 to TRBJ2-5, with 7 bases aligning to TRBD2. Germline trimming cut 2 bases from V and 5 bases from J; bases unmatched to any gene: 5. The CDR3 sequence is 14 residues long. Germline V lookup: CDR1 SGHVS, CDR2 FQNEAQ.

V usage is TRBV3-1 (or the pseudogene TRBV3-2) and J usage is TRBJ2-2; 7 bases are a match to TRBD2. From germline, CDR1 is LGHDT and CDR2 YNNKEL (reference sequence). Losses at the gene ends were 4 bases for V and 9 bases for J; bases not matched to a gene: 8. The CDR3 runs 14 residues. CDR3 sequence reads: CASSPRLADWELFF. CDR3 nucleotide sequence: TGTGCCAGCAGCCCCCGACTAGCCGACTGGGAGCTGTTTTTT.

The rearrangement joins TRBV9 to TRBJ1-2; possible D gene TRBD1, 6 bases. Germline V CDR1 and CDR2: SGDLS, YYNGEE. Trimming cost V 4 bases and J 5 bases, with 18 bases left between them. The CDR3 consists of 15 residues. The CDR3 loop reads CASSPGGGAEYGYTF. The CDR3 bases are TGTGCCAGCAGCCCCGGGGGGGGCGCGGAATATGGCTACACCTTC. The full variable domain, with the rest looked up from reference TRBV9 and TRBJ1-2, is DSGVTQTPKHLITATGQRVTLRCSPRSGDLSVYWYQQSLDQGLQFLIQYYNGEERAKGNILERFSAQQFPDLHSELNLSSLELGDSALYFCASSPGGGAEYGYTFGSGTRLTVV.

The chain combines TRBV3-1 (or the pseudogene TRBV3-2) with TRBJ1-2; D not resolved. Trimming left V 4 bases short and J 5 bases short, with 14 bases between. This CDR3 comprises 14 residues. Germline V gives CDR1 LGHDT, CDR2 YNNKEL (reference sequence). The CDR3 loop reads CASSPEGARYGYTF. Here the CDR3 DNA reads TGTGCCAGCAGCCCAGAGGGAGCGCGGTATGGCTACACCTTC.

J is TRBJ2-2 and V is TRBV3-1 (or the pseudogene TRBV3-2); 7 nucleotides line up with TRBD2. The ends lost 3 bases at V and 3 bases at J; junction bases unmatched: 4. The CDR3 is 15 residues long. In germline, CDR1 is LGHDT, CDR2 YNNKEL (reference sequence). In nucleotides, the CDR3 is TGTGCCAGCAGCCATGGGAGGGTTGACACCGGGGAGCTGTTTTTT. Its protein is CASSHGRVDTGELFF.

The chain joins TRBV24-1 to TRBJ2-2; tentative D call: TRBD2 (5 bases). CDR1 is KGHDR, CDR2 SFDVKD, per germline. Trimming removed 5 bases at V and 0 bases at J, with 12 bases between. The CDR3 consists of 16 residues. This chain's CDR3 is CATSVRTGTNTGELFF. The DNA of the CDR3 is TGTGCCACCAGTGTCCGGACGGGAACGAACACCGGGGAGCTGTTTTTT.

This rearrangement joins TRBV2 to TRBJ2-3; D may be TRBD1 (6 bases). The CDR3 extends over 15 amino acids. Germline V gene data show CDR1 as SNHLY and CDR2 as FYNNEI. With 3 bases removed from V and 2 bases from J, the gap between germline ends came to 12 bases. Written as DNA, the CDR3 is TGTGCCAGCAGTGATATCGGACAGATCACAGATACGCAGTATTTT. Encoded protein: CASSDIGQITDTQYF.

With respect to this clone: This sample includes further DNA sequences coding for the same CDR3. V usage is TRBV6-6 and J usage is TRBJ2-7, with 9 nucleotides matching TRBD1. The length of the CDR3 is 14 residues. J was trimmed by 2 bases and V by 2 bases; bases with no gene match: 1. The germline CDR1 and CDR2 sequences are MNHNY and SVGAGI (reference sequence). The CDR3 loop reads CASSYGTGPYEQYF. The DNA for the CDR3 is TGTGCCAGCAGTTACGGGACAGGGCCCTACGAGCAGTACTTC.

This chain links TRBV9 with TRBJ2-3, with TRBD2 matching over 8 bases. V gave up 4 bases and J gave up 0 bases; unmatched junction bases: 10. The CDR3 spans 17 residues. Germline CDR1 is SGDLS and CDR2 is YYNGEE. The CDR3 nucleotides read TGTGCCAGCAGCCGATCGACTAGCGCGTCCAGCACAGATACGCAGTATTTT. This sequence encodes CASSRSTSASSTDTQYF.